The next 7 T cell receptor beta chains were all read from a single sample in a study of shared clonotypes between healthy human individuals. The repertoire was sequenced with immunoSEQ multiplex PCR; TCRdb's copy has only in-frame clones and lacks some. The sample lists about 600,000 clones; almost 97% were seen once. The sample was naive CD4+ T cells sorted from blood. Regarding subset: CD45RA+ positively selected. Receptor source: a woman aged 30 to 39 in good health.

V usage is TRBV11-3 and J usage is TRBJ2-2; D gene ambiguous. Germline CDR1 and CDR2: SGHNT and YENEEA. V dropped 2 bases and J dropped 0 bases, with 7 bases sitting between them. The CDR3 has 15 residues. The CDR3 region has the DNA TGTGCCAGCAGCTTAACTTTTGCGAACACCGGGGAGCTGTTTTTT. Translation: CASSLTFANTGELFF. The full variable domain, completed using reference TRBV11-3 and TRBJ2-2, is EAGVVQSPRYKIIEKKQPVAFWCNPISGHNTLYWYLQNLGQGPELLIRYENEEAVDDSQLPKDRFSAERLKGVDSTLKIQPAELGDSAVYLCASSLTFANTGELFFGEGSRLTVL.

V gene TRBV5-1 combines with J gene TRBJ2-3; 9 nucleotides align to TRBD1. The CDR3 covers 17 residues. The germline V gene encodes CDR1 SGHRS and CDR2 YFSETQ. After removal of 2 bases from V and 3 bases from J, the junction contained 10 bases not matched to a gene. The DNA for the CDR3 is TGCGCCAGCAGCTTAACCGTAACAGGGGGCTTGACAGATACGCAGTATTTT. Translating gives CASSLTVTGGLTDTQYF.

This chain uses TRBV4-2 with TRBJ2-7; TRBD1 aligns across 9 bases. J lost 7 bases, V lost 0 bases, and 7 bases had no gene match. The CDR3 runs 15 residues. Per germline, CDR1 LGHNA and CDR2 YNFKEQ. The CDR3 here is CASSQDDRGLREQYF. CDR3 bases: TGTGCCAGCAGCCAAGATGACAGGGGGTTAAGGGAGCAGTACTTC.

The chain has TRBV18 and TRBJ2-7; 8 nucleotides line up with TRBD1. The CDR3 contains 16 residues. CDR1 is KGHSH, CDR2 LQKENI, per germline. V gave up 0 bases and J gave up 2 bases; unmatched junction bases: 6. The CDR3 region is CASSPPLGQGPYEQYF. DNA of the CDR3: TGTGCCAGCTCACCACCCCTCGGACAGGGACCCTACGAGCAGTACTTC.

V gene TRBV28 combines with J gene TRBJ2-1, with D possibly being TRBD1 (6 bases). The CDR3 is 12 residues long. Per the germline V gene, CDR1 is MDHEN and CDR2 is SYDVKM. V lost 6 bases, J lost 9 bases, and 12 bases lay in between. The CDR3 DNA follows: TGTGCCAGCAGCTTTGGACAGTTTGAGCAGTTCTTC. Residues: CASSFGQFEQFF.

A word on this clone: A junction end diverges from the germline sequence, so it may reflect a read error. The chain employs TRBV6-1 and TRBJ2-7; 9 nucleotides line up with TRBD1. Germline CDR1 is MNHNS and CDR2 is SASEGT. CDR3 length: 13 residues. The CDR3 DNA follows: TGTGCCAGCAGTGAAGTGGGACAGGGCCCCGTCAGCTTC. Protein sequence: CASSEVGQGPVSF.

The chain is built from TRBV18 and TRBJ2-7; 7 bases map to TRBD1. The CDR3 runs to 14 residues. The germline gives CDR1 KGHSH, CDR2 LQKENI. V was pared by 2 bases and J by 1 base, with 2 bases of the junction left unmatched. This CDR3 is CASSPGDSSYEQYF. The CDR3 coding sequence is TGTGCCAGCTCACCAGGGGACAGTTCCTACGAGCAGTACTTC.